What follows are 27 T cell receptor beta chains derived from one specimen sequenced in a study of T cell responses to AZD1222 COVID-19 vaccine. Produced via immunoSEQ multiplex PCR; TCRdb's table is partial and in-frame only. The sample has roughly 150,000 clones, approximately 90% seen once; the top ten hold roughly 2%. This specimen consisted of peripheral blood, obtained on day 0 of AZD1222 vaccination. These receptor sequences come from an adult in good health.

DNA for the CDR3: TGTGCCAGCAGCTTACGCCGGACTAGCGGGAGGGCCAATGAGCAGTTCTTC. This codes for CASSLRRTSGRANEQFF. This chain uses TRBV11-2 with TRBJ2-1; the match to TRBD2 covers 15 bases. Germline CDR1 and CDR2: SGHAT and FQNNGV. This CDR3 has 17 residues. The J segment lost 6 bases and the V segment lost 2 bases, leaving 5 bases of the junction unmatched.

This clone occurred many times. This chain joins TRBV29-1 and TRBJ1-1; D not resolved. The V end was cut by 6 bases, the J end by 0 bases, with 2 bases between. CDR1 and CDR2 (germline): SQVTM, ANQGSEA. This CDR3 is built from 10 residues. The CDR3 DNA follows: TGCAGCGTCATGAACACTGAAGCTTTCTTT. Protein sequence: CSVMNTEAFF.

The CDR3 DNA reads as TGTGCCAGCAGCGTTCCGGGACTAGCGGGCAATGAGCAGTTCTTC. This encodes CASSVPGLAGNEQFF. The chain joins TRBV9 to TRBJ2-1, with 12 nucleotides matching TRBD2. Germline V gives CDR1 SGDLS, CDR2 YYNGEE. Trimming took 2 bases from V and 6 from J; bases not matched to a gene: 3. The CDR3 length is 15 residues.

The CDR3 coding sequence is TGTGCCAGCAGCGTTGGAAGGCGGGCCCCCATTGAGCAGTTCTTC. Translated: CASSVGRRAPIEQFF. This chain uses TRBV5-4 with TRBJ2-1; tentative D call: TRBD2 (5 bases). From germline, CDR1 is SGHNT and CDR2 YYREEE (reference sequence). V lost 4 bases to trimming and J lost 9 bases, with 20 bases between them. The CDR3 extends over 15 amino acids.

The V and J genes are TRBV4-2 and TRBJ2-5; the D is unclear. V was clipped by 0 bases and J by 5 bases, with 16 bases between them. The CDR3 is 16 amino acids. The germline CDR1 and CDR2 sequences are LGHNA and YNFKEQ. The CDR3 loop reads CASSQEGARSRETQYF. CDR3 DNA sequence: TGTGCCAGCAGCCAAGAAGGTGCACGCTCGAGGGAGACCCAGTACTTC.

The chain joins TRBV4-3 to TRBJ2-3; a possible D gene is TRBD2 (7 bases). CDR3 size: 18 residues. Trimming removed 0 bases at V and 3 bases at J, with 19 bases between. Germline values: CDR1 LGHNA, CDR2 YSLEER. The DNA of the CDR3 is TGCGCCAGCAGCCAAGACCTACAGGGCGGGAGTGGTACAGATACGCAGTATTTT. Translating it yields CASSQDLQGGSGTDTQYF.

V gene TRBV19 combines with J gene TRBJ2-7; 7 bases are a match to TRBD1. J was trimmed by 3 bases and V by 1 base; bases with no gene match: 6. Looked up from germline, CDR1 is LNHDA and CDR2 is SQIVND (reference sequence). This CDR3 contains 15 residues. The CDR3 nucleotides are TGTGCCAGTAGTATAGTAGGGACAGAGAACTACGAGCAGTACTTC. This gives the protein CASSIVGTENYEQYF. Combining the CDR3 with reference TRBV19 and TRBJ2-7 gives the whole variable domain DGGITQSPKYLFRKEGQNVTLSCEQNLNHDAMYWYRQDPGQGLRLIYYSQIVNDFQKGDIAEGYSVSREKKESFPLTVTSAQKNPTAFYLCASSIVGTENYEQYFGPGTRLTVT.

This rearrangement joins TRBV7-2 to TRBJ2-3; D unclear. Trimming pared 5 bases from V and 8 bases from J, leaving 8 bases between. CDR1 and CDR2 from the germline V gene are SGHTA and FQGNSA. The CDR3 totals 11 residues. The CDR3 here is CASSSLGTQYF. CDR3 coding DNA: TGTGCCAGCAGCAGTCTGGGTACGCAGTATTTT.

J is TRBJ2-7 and V is TRBV6-2 or TRBV6-3; D may be TRBD1 or TRBD2 (5 bases each). V was cut by 5 bases and J by 6 bases, with 11 bases left in between. CDR1 is MNHEY, CDR2 SVGEGT, per germline. The CDR3 loop spans 12 amino acids. The CDR3 region is CASSGTGLEQYF. In DNA form, the CDR3 reads TGTGCCAGCAGTGGGACGGGCCTCGAGCAGTACTTC.

This rearrangement joins TRBV6-5 to TRBJ2-7; weak D call: TRBD1 (6 bases). CDR1 and CDR2 from the germline V gene are MNHEY and SVGAGI. Trimming shortened V by 9 bases and J by 11 bases, and 17 bases separated the two germline ends. The CDR3 has 11 amino acids. DNA for the CDR3: TGTGCCAGTGGATCCGACAGGAGAGAGTACTTC. Amino acid sequence: CASGSDRREYF.

The gene calls are TRBV6-2 or TRBV6-3 and TRBJ2-3, with D perhaps matching TRBD1 (5 bases). The V gene's germline CDR1 is MNHEY and CDR2 SVGEGT. V was shortened by 2 bases and J by 6 bases, with 18 bases between the two germline ends. This CDR3 spans 16 amino acids. The CDR3 here is CASSYGAPRPVDTQYF. CDR3 sequence (DNA): TGTGCCAGCAGTTACGGGGCGCCCCGCCCGGTCGATACGCAGTATTTT.

This chain uses TRBV5-6 with TRBJ2-7; maybe TRBD1 (7 bases). Trimming shortened V by 3 bases and J by 4 bases, and 23 bases separated the two germline ends. The CDR3 has 17 residues. Germline lookup yields CDR1 SGHDT and CDR2 YYEEEE. CDR3 in DNA: TGTGCCAGCAGCTGGGGACGGAGGGCAGGGGGATATTACGAGCAGTACTTC. This gives the protein CASSWGRRAGGYYEQYF.

V and J are TRBV5-4 and TRBJ2-7; D remains ambiguous. This CDR3 contains 12 residues. The V gene lost 3 bases and the J gene lost 0 bases, with 4 bases spanning the gap. Germline-derived CDR1 and CDR2 are SGHNT and YYREEE (reference sequence). CDR3 sequence: CASSSPSYEQYF. In DNA form, the CDR3 reads TGTGCCAGCAGCTCCCCCTCCTACGAGCAGTACTTC.

The rearrangement uses TRBV6-5 and TRBJ1-4, with D possibly being TRBD1 (5 bases). This CDR3 comprises 12 residues. Germline CDR1 and CDR2: MNHEY and SVGAGI. Trimming shortened V by 4 bases and J by 8 bases, and 8 bases separated the two germline ends. CDR3 bases: TGTGCCAGCAGTTCGACAGAAGAAAAACTGTTTTTT. Translation: CASSSTEEKLFF.

This clone was seen a handful of times. The genes are TRBV11-2 and TRBJ2-6; 9 nucleotides agree with TRBD2. CDR3 length: 18 amino acids. The V and J ends lost 4 bases and 0 bases, in that order; junction bases with no gene match: 7. Germline CDR1 is SGHAT and CDR2 is FQNNGV. The CDR3 region has the DNA TGTGCCAGCAGCTCCCTAGCGGGACCCGGCTCTGGGGCCAACGTCCTGACTTTC. Translated, it gives CASSSLAGPGSGANVLTF.

The rearrangement uses TRBV12-3 or TRBV12-4 and TRBJ2-5, with D perhaps matching TRBD2 (5 bases). The CDR3 extends over 13 amino acids. V was cut by 1 base and J by 5 bases, with 8 bases left in between. CDR3 sequence: CASSLERRETQYF. Written as DNA, the CDR3 is TGTGCCAGCAGTTTAGAGCGGCGGGAGACCCAGTACTTC.

This clone was observed once. The rearrangement joins TRBV18 to TRBJ1-1; D unclear. V lost 3 bases to trimming and J lost 5 bases, with 19 bases between them. The CDR3 length is 16 residues. The V gene's germline CDR1 is KGHSH and CDR2 LQKENI. CDR3 protein: CASSPGTRASGTEAFF. DNA of the CDR3: TGTGCCAGCTCACCCGGTACGCGGGCCAGTGGGACTGAAGCTTTCTTT.

The V gene is TRBV12-3 or TRBV12-4, the J gene TRBJ2-1, with TRBD2 as a possible D gene (5 bases). CDR3 size: 13 residues. V lost 7 bases, J lost 6 bases, and 13 bases lay in between. The CDR3 DNA reads as TGTGCCAGCACCATCCTAGCTGGCAATGAGCAGTTCTTC. Protein: CASTILAGNEQFF.

J is TRBJ1-2 and V is TRBV7-9; D uncertain. Germline-derived CDR1 and CDR2 are SEHNR and FQNEAQ (reference sequence). The CDR3 contains 13 residues. Trimming shortened V by 5 bases and J by 8 bases, and 15 bases separated the two germline ends. The CDR3 region is CASSPRVQDGYTF. The DNA of the CDR3 is TGTGCCAGCAGCCCCCGAGTCCAGGACGGCTACACCTTC.

V is TRBV2 and J is TRBJ2-7; D possibly corresponds to TRBD2 (6 bases). V gave up 0 bases and J gave up 0 bases, with 9 bases separating them. Per germline, CDR1 SNHLY and CDR2 FYNNEI. The CDR3 covers 15 residues. Written as DNA, the CDR3 is TGTGCCAGCAGTGAAGCGGGGCGGGGCTCCTACGAGCAGTACTTC. Translated: CASSEAGRGSYEQYF. Together with reference TRBV2 and TRBJ2-7, the CDR3 gives the full variable domain: EPEVTQTPSHQVTQMGQEVILRCVPISNHLYFYWYRQILGQKVEFLVSFYNNEISEKSEIFDDQFSVERPDGSNFTLKIRSTKLEDSAMYFCASSEAGRGSYEQYFGPGTRLTVT.

The rearrangement links TRBV7-8 to TRBJ2-7, with D possibly matching TRBD1 (6 bases). In germline, CDR1 is SGHVS, CDR2 FQNEAQ. V lost 0 bases and J lost 6, with 9 bases in between. The CDR3 contains 13 residues. CDR3 residues: CASSLATGREQYF. The DNA for the CDR3 is TGTGCCAGCAGCTTAGCGACAGGTCGCGAGCAGTACTTC.

This chain connects TRBV5-4 to TRBJ2-3; D is undetermined. The CDR3 loop spans 12 amino acids. Germline-derived CDR1 and CDR2 are SGHNT and YYREEE (reference sequence). The ends were cut back, 6 bases at V and 5 bases at J, with 10 bases in the middle. The CDR3 is CASTSMGDTQYF. The DNA for the CDR3 is TGTGCCAGCACGTCGATGGGAGATACGCAGTATTTT.

The chain couples TRBV19 to TRBJ1-5; 11 bases map to TRBD1. Losses at the gene ends were 7 bases for V and 7 bases for J; bases not matched to a gene: 12. The CDR3 length is 16 residues. Germline V gene data show CDR1 as LNHDA and CDR2 as SQIVND (reference sequence). The CDR3 DNA reads TGTGCCAGTACGGATTCCGGGACAGGGGGAAACCAGCCCCAGCATTTT. Amino acid sequence: CASTDSGTGGNQPQHF.

The sample holds many counts of this clone. The rearrangement links TRBV11-2 to TRBJ2-7; 11 bases map to TRBD1. V dropped 3 bases and J dropped 5; count of bases not matched to a gene: 3. The CDR3 has 14 residues. The germline gives CDR1 SGHAT, CDR2 FQNNGV. The CDR3 nucleotides read TGTGCCAGCAGCTTGGGACAGGGGGTGGACGAGCAGTACTTC. Translating it yields CASSLGQGVDEQYF.

The chain recombines TRBV28 with TRBJ1-6; possibly TRBD1 for D (5 bases). The CDR3 totals 13 residues. Trimming removed 11 bases at V and 6 bases at J, with 14 bases between. CDR1 MDHEN and CDR2 SYDVKM come from the germline V gene. Here the CDR3 DNA reads TGTGCCTTAGGGGAGCAGGGTAATTCACCCCTCCACTTT. Amino acids: CALGEQGNSPLHF.

The chain employs TRBV7-6 and TRBJ1-4, with unresolved D. V was cut by 1 base and J by 4 bases, with 10 bases left in between. There are 15 residues in the CDR3. Looked up from germline, CDR1 is SGHVS and CDR2 is FNYEAQ. DNA of the CDR3: TGTGCCAGCAGCTTAGAGTTCGGGGTTAATGAAAAACTGTTTTTT. It is translated as CASSLEFGVNEKLFF.

The gene calls are TRBV28 and TRBJ2-2, with 8 bases that match TRBD2. V gave up 5 bases and J gave up 7 bases; unmatched junction bases: 12. CDR1 is MDHEN, CDR2 SYDVKM, per germline. CDR3 length: 16 residues. Here the CDR3 DNA reads TGTGCCAGCAGTCCTACCCGGACTAGCTATGTCGGGGAGCTGTTTTTT. This codes for CASSPTRTSYVGELFF.